The 24 T cell receptor beta chains reported below all come from one sample, sequenced in a study of blood T cell repertoires in COVID-19. Sequencing used immunoSEQ multiplex PCR; TCRdb keeps in-frame clones, though not all of them. The profile shows about 230,000 clones, 65% to 90% of them singletons. The specimen sequenced was peripheral blood. The receptors shown here come from a woman between 45 and 60 years old with acute or convalescent COVID-19.

V and J are TRBV24-1 and TRBJ2-2, with 7 bases identical to TRBD1. The length of the CDR3 is 17 residues. The trim removed 3 bases at V and 2 bases at J, leaving 8 bases unmatched. From germline, CDR1 is KGHDR and CDR2 SFDVKD. The CDR3 region is CATSDPGTDLNTGELFF. CDR3 nucleotides: TGTGCCACCAGTGATCCCGGGACAGACCTTAACACCGGGGAGCTGTTTTTT.

The chain carries TRBV28 and TRBJ2-7; D remains unclear. The CDR3 runs to 13 residues. V was trimmed by 4 bases and J by 3 bases, leaving 10 bases between them. CDR1 MDHEN and CDR2 SYDVKM come from the germline V gene. In nucleotides, the CDR3 is TGTGCCAGCAGTTCCTCTCCCGTCTACGAGCAGTACTTC. Translating gives CASSSSPVYEQYF.

The CDR3 region is CARTAGGGEQYF. The DNA for the CDR3 is TGTGCCAGAACGGCGGGGGGTGGGGAGCAGTACTTC. The chain carries TRBV6-4 and TRBJ2-7, with 8 bases lining up with TRBD2. The V gene end was trimmed by 9 bases and the J gene end by 7 bases; junction bases not matched to a gene: 8. CDR3 length: 12 amino acids. Per the germline V gene, CDR1 is MRHNA and CDR2 is SNTAGT.

The chain links TRBV5-4 to TRBJ2-1, with TRBD2 identical over 7 bases. V dropped 7 bases and J dropped 6; count of bases not matched to a gene: 7. The CDR3 totals 13 residues. CDR1 and CDR2 (germline): SGHNT, YYREEE (reference sequence). The CDR3 nucleotides are TGTGCCAGCGGGGGGGAGGGTCTCAATGAGCAGTTCTTC. This codes for CASGGEGLNEQFF.

The gene calls are TRBV27 and TRBJ2-7, with 7 bases fitting TRBD2. Germline CDR1 MNHEY, CDR2 SMNVEV (reference sequence). V lost 5 bases and J lost 7; bases outside the gene matches: 14. The CDR3 totals 15 residues. CDR3 nucleotide sequence: TGTGCCAGCAGTCAAACTAGCGATACCTGGCGGGAGCAGTACTTC. Protein: CASSQTSDTWREQYF.

V gene TRBV28 combines with J gene TRBJ1-5; D ambiguous. V lost 8 bases and J lost 5, with 10 bases in between. The CDR3 is made up of 12 amino acids. Germline values: CDR1 MDHEN, CDR2 SYDVKM. The chain's CDR3 is CASPTADQPQHF. The CDR3 DNA sequence: TGTGCCAGCCCCACGGCGGATCAGCCCCAGCATTTT.

The V gene is TRBV5-1, the J gene TRBJ2-2, with D perhaps TRBD2 (5 bases). With 5 bases removed from V and 1 base from J, the gap between germline ends came to 9 bases. This CDR3 has 14 amino acids. Germline CDR1 SGHRS, CDR2 YFSETQ. CDR3 in DNA: TGCGCCAGCAGTTCCGGGATGAACACCGGGGAGCTGTTTTTT. It translates to CASSSGMNTGELFF.

The chain is built from TRBV6-4 and TRBJ1-2; 8 nucleotides match TRBD1. CDR3 size: 14 residues. With V trimmed by 6 bases and J by 8 bases, 11 bases remained unmatched. Germline V gene lookup returns CDR1 MRHNA and CDR2 SNTAGT. CDR3 in amino acids: CASRPNRGAAGYTF. CDR3 bases: TGTGCCAGCAGACCAAACAGGGGGGCTGCCGGCTACACCTTC.

This chain joins TRBV10-3 and TRBJ1-1; weak D call: TRBD1 (5 bases). The CDR3 has 13 amino acids. The V gene lost 11 bases and the J gene lost 1 base, with 14 bases spanning the gap. Germline V gives CDR1 ENHRY, CDR2 SYGVKD. CDR3 in DNA: TGTGCCGGAAAGGGCAGGGAGAACACTGAAGCTTTCTTT. This sequence encodes CAGKGRENTEAFF.

This rearrangement joins TRBV25-1 to TRBJ1-1, with D perhaps TRBD1 (6 bases). V was pared by 1 base and J by 5 bases, with 14 bases between. CDR3 length equals 15 residues. Germline CDR1 is MGHDK and CDR2 is SYGVNS. The DNA of the CDR3 is TGTGCCAGCAGTGAATGGGGGCAGGGAGGGACTGAAGCTTTCTTT. Residues: CASSEWGQGGTEAFF.

This chain uses TRBV19 with TRBJ2-5, with 8 bases lining up with TRBD2. CDR1 is LNHDA, CDR2 SQIVND, per germline (reference sequence). V gave up 8 bases and J gave up 0 bases; unmatched junction bases: 8. The CDR3 has 15 residues. The CDR3 here is CASAPGGSYQETQYF. The CDR3 bases are TGTGCCAGTGCCCCGGGGGGGTCGTACCAAGAGACCCAGTACTTC.

V gene TRBV5-4 combines with J gene TRBJ2-2; a possible D gene is TRBD1 (6 bases). Trimming left V 0 bases short and J 4 bases short, with 7 bases between. CDR3 length: 14 residues. Germline CDR1 is SGHNT and CDR2 is YYREEE (reference sequence). The CDR3 sequence is CASSLEGVTGELFF. The CDR3 bases are TGTGCCAGCAGCTTGGAGGGGGTCACCGGGGAGCTGTTTTTT.

The rearrangement joins TRBV20-1 to TRBJ2-1; D gene ambiguous. Germline CDR1 reads DFQATT; CDR2 reads SNEGSKA (reference sequence). This CDR3 contains 11 residues. Trimming pared 3 bases from V and 12 bases from J, leaving 12 bases between. In nucleotides, the CDR3 is TGCAGTGCTAGCCCTGTTCCCTTGCAGTTCTTC. Translating it yields CSASPVPLQFF.

This clone was seen a few times. The CDR3, as DNA: TGTGCCAGCAGCACCCGGGACAGGGTTCTTAATGAGCAGTTCTTC. Protein sequence: CASSTRDRVLNEQFF. This sequence joins TRBV5-4 and TRBJ2-1; 9 nucleotides match TRBD1. The CDR3 runs to 15 residues. Germline CDR1 is SGHNT and CDR2 is YYREEE (reference sequence). V shed 4 bases and J 7 bases; nucleotides not matched to a gene: 9.

CDR3 residues: CASRKRLAGGDYTDTQYF. The CDR3 DNA sequence: TGTGCCAGCAGAAAGAGGCTAGCGGGGGGGGACTACACAGATACGCAGTATTTT. The chain couples TRBV7-2 to TRBJ2-3, with 12 bases fitting TRBD2. CDR3 length equals 18 residues. CDR1 and CDR2 (germline): SGHTA, FQGNSA. Trimming cost V 6 bases and J 2 bases; bases outside gene matches: 12.

The chain carries TRBV15 and TRBJ2-5, with D possibly matching TRBD1 (6 bases). CDR1 and CDR2 from the germline V gene are LNHNV and YYDKDF (reference sequence). Trimming stripped 1 base from V and 5 bases from J, with 17 bases between. CDR3 length: 16 residues. DNA for the CDR3: TGTGCCACCAGCAGAGCCCTTCAGGGGTTGGGCGAGACCCAGTACTTC. Translation: CATSRALQGLGETQYF.

The chain recombines TRBV5-1 with TRBJ2-1; TRBD2 matches at 8 bases. CDR1 SGHRS and CDR2 YFSETQ come from the germline V gene. The CDR3 sequence is 16 residues long. With V trimmed by 4 bases and J by 6 bases, 12 bases remained unmatched. The CDR3 here is CASSPPPGLASNEQFF. The CDR3, as DNA: TGCGCCAGCAGCCCACCCCCAGGACTAGCCTCCAATGAGCAGTTCTTC.

The rearrangement uses TRBV19 and TRBJ1-5; perhaps TRBD1 as D (5 bases). Trimming removed 3 bases from V and 11 bases from J, with 14 bases in between. Germline CDR1 reads LNHDA; CDR2 reads SQIVND (reference sequence). CDR3 size: 13 residues. As DNA, the CDR3 is TGTGCCAGTAGTATCCAGGGCCCGCCAGCCCAGCATTTT. Translating gives CASSIQGPPAQHF.

The CDR3 region has the DNA TGTGCCAGCAGCAAGGGGGGGGGTCCCCAAGAGACCCAGTACTTC. It encodes CASSKGGGPQETQYF. V and J are TRBV28 and TRBJ2-5; a weak D match, TRBD2 (7 bases). Germline V gives CDR1 MDHEN, CDR2 SYDVKM. Trimming pared 6 bases from V and 1 base from J, leaving 15 bases between. This CDR3 has 15 amino acids.

This chain links TRBV7-2 with TRBJ2-2, with a tentative D call TRBD1 (7 bases). The germline gives CDR1 SGHTA, CDR2 FQGNSA. Trimming stripped 5 bases from V and 1 base from J, with 14 bases between. The CDR3 is 16 residues long. DNA of the CDR3: TGTGCCAGCAGCAAGACAGGGAGGTTGAACACCGGGGAGCTGTTTTTT. Amino acids: CASSKTGRLNTGELFF.

CDR3 bases: TGTGCCAGCAGTTTACGGTTGCAAGAGACCCAGTACTTC. It specifies CASSLRLQETQYF. This rearrangement joins TRBV28 to TRBJ2-5; no clear D gene. V lost 2 bases and J lost 2, with 6 bases in between. The CDR3 totals 13 residues. Germline assignment: CDR1 MDHEN and CDR2 SYDVKM.

This chain joins TRBV5-1 and TRBJ1-4; 11 bases map to TRBD1. Germline assignment: CDR1 SGHRS and CDR2 YFSETQ. V shed 1 base and J 6 bases; nucleotides not matched to a gene: 11. The length of the CDR3 is 18 residues. The DNA for the CDR3 is TGCGCCAGCAGCTTGCCGTGGACAGGGGGCGTCTCGCATGAAAAACTGTTTTTT. Protein: CASSLPWTGGVSHEKLFF.

The chain joins TRBV19 to TRBJ2-3; 14 bases match TRBD2. J was trimmed by 3 bases and V by 3 bases; bases with no gene match: 2. The germline CDR1 and CDR2 sequences are LNHDA and SQIVND (reference sequence). The CDR3 sequence is 16 residues long. The CDR3 loop reads CASSIGTSGGTDTQYF. The CDR3 DNA sequence: TGTGCCAGTAGTATTGGGACTAGCGGGGGTACAGATACGCAGTATTTT.

The genes are TRBV7-2 and TRBJ1-5, with D unclear. Germline loops: CDR1 SGHTA, CDR2 FQGNSA. V dropped 1 base and J dropped 1 base, with 8 bases sitting between them. This CDR3 is built from 15 residues. CDR3 nucleotide sequence: TGTGCCAGCAGCTTAGGCAGGATAAGCAATCAGCCCCAGCATTTT. Translated, it gives CASSLGRISNQPQHF.